This T cell receptor (beta chain) emerged from a study of tumor-infiltrating lymphocytes in oesophageal squamous cell carcinoma (dated by TCRdb to between 2015 and 2016). V is cut by 5 bases and J by 7 bases, and the space between the germline ends is 13 bases. CDR1 is given as SEHNR and CDR2 as FQNEAQ, both from the germline V gene (reference sequence). The CDR3 starts with the cysteine, ends with the phenylalanine, and has 13 residues. The retained sequence is limited to the CDR3, 39 bases, with the frame set at the first base. On this clonotype itself: The specificity of this receptor is unknown. Base qualities are not at hand, and no much larger clone is one base apart.

Library preparation used PCR. Sequencing relied on an Illumina HiSeq 2000. TCRdb's own reprocessing of the public reads used fastp at Q25 and MiXCR and kept productive beta chains. Each record represents a unique CDR3 protein, reported with the most common genes and DNA among its rows. This sample is represented by 7,500 to 9,500 distinct CDR3 sequences; 60% to 75% of them were singletons. The top ten clonotypes cover roughly 36% of the sample. The chain links TRBV7-9 with TRBJ2-3; perhaps TRBD1 is the D gene, with 6 bases matching. Sequencing input: esophageal tumor tissue. The sequence came from a female donor with esophageal squamous cell carcinoma. The CDR3: CASSEGQSNTQYF. The DNA sequence is given as TGTGCCAGCAGCGAAGGACAGTCGAATACGCAGTATTTT.